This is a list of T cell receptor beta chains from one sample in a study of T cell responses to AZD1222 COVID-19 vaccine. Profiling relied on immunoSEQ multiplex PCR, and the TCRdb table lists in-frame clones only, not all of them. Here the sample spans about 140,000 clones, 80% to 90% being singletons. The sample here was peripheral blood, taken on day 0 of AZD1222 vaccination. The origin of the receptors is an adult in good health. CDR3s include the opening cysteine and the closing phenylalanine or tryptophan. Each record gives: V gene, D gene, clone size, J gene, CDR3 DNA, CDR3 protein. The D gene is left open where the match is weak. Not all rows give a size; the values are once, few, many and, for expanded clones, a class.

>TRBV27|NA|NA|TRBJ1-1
TGTGCCAGCAGTTTGTCAGCGTTGAACACTGAAGCTTTCTTT
CASSLSALNTEAFF
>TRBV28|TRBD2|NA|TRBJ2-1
TGTGCCAGCAGCCGAGACCCGCTAGCGGATACCTACAATGAGCAGTTCTTC
CASSRDPLADTYNEQFF
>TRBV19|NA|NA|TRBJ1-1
TGTGCCAGTAGTATGCTAACAGGACTGAACACTGAAGCTTTCTTT
CASSMLTGLNTEAFF
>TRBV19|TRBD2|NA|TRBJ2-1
TGTGCCAGTACCCCCGGGAGGGAAAGATGGAATGAGCAGTTCTTC
CASTPGRERWNEQFF
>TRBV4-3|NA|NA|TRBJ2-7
TGCGCCAGCAGCCTCGGGGGCCTATCGAACGAGCAGTACTTC
CASSLGGLSNEQYF
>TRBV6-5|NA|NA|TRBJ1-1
TGTGCCAGCAGTTACTCGATAGGCAGAATCGGAACTTTCTTT
CASSYSIGRIGTFF
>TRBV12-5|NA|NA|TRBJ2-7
TGTGCTAGTGGTTTGGGGCGGAAGCAGTACTTC
CASGLGRKQYF
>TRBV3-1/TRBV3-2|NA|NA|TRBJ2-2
TGTGCCAGCAGCCCGGGCAGCGCGAACACCGGGGAGCTGTTTTTT
CASSPGSANTGELFF
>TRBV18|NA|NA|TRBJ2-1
TGTGCCAGCTCACCAGGAGGGGGAAATGAGCAGTTCTTC
CASSPGGGNEQFF
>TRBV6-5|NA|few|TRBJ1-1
TGTGCCAGCAGGAAGGAGAACACTGAAGCTTTCTTT
CASRKENTEAFF
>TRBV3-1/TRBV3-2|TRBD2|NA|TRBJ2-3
TGTGCCAGCAGCCCCGGACGGGGGGGTGCGCAGTATTTT
CASSPGRGGAQYF
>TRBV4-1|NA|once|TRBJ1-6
TGCGCCAGCAGCCTCGCCGGGGAAGGTTCACCCCTCCACTTT
CASSLAGEGSPLHF
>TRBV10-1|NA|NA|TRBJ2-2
TGCGCCAGCAGGCAGGACATTGGCACCGGGGAGCTGTTTTTT
CASRQDIGTGELFF
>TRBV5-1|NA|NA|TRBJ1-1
TGCGCCAGCAGCTCGATAGCGGGGTCGGTAGGGAACACTGAAGCTTTCTTT
CASSSIAGSVGNTEAFF
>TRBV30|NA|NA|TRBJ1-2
TGTGCCTGGAGTGTATCTACAGGGCCGAACTATGGCTACACCTTC
CAWSVSTGPNYGYTF
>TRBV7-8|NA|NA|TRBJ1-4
TGTGCCAGCAGCTTAGGGGGGATGGACGAAAAACTGTTTTTT
CASSLGGMDEKLFF
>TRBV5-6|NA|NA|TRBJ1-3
TGTGCCAGCAGCTTCCGTGAGGGAAACACCATATATTTT
CASSFREGNTIYF
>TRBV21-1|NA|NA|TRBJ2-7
TGTGCCAGCAGTTTCACGGACCCCCCCTACGAGCAGTACTTC
CASSFTDPPYEQYF
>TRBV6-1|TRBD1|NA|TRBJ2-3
TGTGCCAGCAGTGGACAGACAGGGGGTCGCACAGATACGCAGTATTTT
CASSGQTGGRTDTQYF
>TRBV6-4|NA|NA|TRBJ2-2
TGTGCCAGCAGCGAGAGGGCGGAGAGCACCGGGGAGCTGTTTTTT
CASSERAESTGELFF
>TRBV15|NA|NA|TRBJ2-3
TGTGCCACCAGCAGAGATTTAGGGGAGGGGGATGCTAGCACAGATACGCAGTATTTT
CATSRDLGEGDASTDTQYF
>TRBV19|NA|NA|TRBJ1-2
TGTGCCAGTAGTATAAAGGGTTGGCAGACTTCTTCCTTC
CASSIKGWQTSSF
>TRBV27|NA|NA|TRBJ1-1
TGTGCCAGCAGTCGGGCCCCACAGGGTTTCGGTTCCGTGAACACTGAAGCTTTCTTT
CASSRAPQGFGSVNTEAFF
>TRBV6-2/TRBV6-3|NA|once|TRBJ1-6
TGTGCCAGCAGTTACTCAACGGGTAATTCACCCCTCCACTTT
CASSYSTGNSPLHF
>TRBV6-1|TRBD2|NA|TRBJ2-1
TGTGCCAGCAGTGTATGGAGCGGGAGCTCCTACAATGAGCAGTTCTTC
CASSVWSGSSYNEQFF
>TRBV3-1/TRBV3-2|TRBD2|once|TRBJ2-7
TGTGCCAGCAGCCCGGTCGGTCGACTAGCGCCCTACGAGCAGTACTTC
CASSPVGRLAPYEQYF
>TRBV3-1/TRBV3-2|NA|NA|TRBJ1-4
TGTGCCAGCAGCCAAGGGTTACAAACGGACCATAATGAAAAACTGTTTTTT
CASSQGLQTDHNEKLFF
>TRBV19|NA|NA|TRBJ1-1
TGTGCCAGTATCCCAGGGCAAATCAACACTGAAGCTTTCTTT
CASIPGQINTEAFF
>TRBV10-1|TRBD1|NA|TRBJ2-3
TGCGCCAGCAAACAGGGGCCCGAGGATACGCAGTATTTT
CASKQGPEDTQYF